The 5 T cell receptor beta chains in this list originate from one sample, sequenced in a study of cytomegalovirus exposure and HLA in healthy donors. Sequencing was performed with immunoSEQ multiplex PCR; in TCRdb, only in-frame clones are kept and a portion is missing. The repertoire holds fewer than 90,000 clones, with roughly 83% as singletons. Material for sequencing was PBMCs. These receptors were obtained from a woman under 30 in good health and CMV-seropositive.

The CDR3 loop is CASSLEGASTDTQYF. The CDR3 DNA is TGTGCCAGCAGCTTGGAGGGGGCGAGCACAGATACGCAGTATTTT. The chain carries TRBV5-8 and TRBJ2-3; 7 nucleotides agree with TRBD1. Germline V CDR1 and CDR2: SGHTS, YDEGEE. With V trimmed by 0 bases and J by 0 bases, 1 base remained unmatched. The CDR3 is 15 residues long.

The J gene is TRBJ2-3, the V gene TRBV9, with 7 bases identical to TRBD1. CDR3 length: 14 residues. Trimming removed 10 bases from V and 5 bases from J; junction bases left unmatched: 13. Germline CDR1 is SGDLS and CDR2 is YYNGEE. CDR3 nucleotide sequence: TGTGCCTCAGGGGGACACACCTTTGGAGATACGCAGTATTTT. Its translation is CASGGHTFGDTQYF. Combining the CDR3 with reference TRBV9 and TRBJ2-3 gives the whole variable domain DSGVTQTPKHLITATGQRVTLRCSPRSGDLSVYWYQQSLDQGLQFLIQYYNGEERAKGNILERFSAQQFPDLHSELNLSSLELGDSALYFCASGGHTFGDTQYFGPGTRLTVL.

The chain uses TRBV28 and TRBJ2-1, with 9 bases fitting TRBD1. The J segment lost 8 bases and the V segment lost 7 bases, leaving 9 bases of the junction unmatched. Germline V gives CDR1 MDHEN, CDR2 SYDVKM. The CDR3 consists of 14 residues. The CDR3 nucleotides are TGTGCCAGCAAGGGACAGGGTGGTTTCGATGAGCAGTTCTTC. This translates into CASKGQGGFDEQFF.

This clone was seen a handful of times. This CDR3 reads CASSNGASGAYEQYF. DNA for the CDR3: TGTGCCAGCAGCAATGGGGCTAGCGGGGCTTACGAGCAGTACTTC. The rearrangement links TRBV7-9 to TRBJ2-7; 9 bases match TRBD2. The CDR3 extends over 15 amino acids. Losses at the gene ends were 5 bases for V and 4 bases for J; bases not matched to a gene: 9. CDR1 and CDR2 from the germline V gene are SEHNR and FQNEAQ (reference sequence).

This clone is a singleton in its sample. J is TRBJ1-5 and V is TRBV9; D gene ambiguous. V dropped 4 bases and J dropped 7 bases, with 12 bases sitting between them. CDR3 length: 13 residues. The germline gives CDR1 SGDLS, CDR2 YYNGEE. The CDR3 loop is CASSPAGRQPQHF. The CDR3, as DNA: TGTGCCAGCAGCCCAGCGGGAAGGCAGCCCCAGCATTTT.